This T cell receptor beta chain derives from a study of graft-versus-host responses after intestinal transplantation. Study-wide findings and caveats: Early HvG declines after transplant were associated with peak circulating GvH clone levels. Allografts carried high graft-versus-host to host-versus-graft clonal ratios in patients having graft-donor T cell macrochimerism.

The length of the CDR3 is 14 residues. Trimming cost V 2 bases and J 4 bases, with 8 bases left between them. Germline CDR1 MNHEY, CDR2 SMNVEV (reference sequence). As to this clone: Its antigen is still unknown.

Sequencing was performed with immunoSEQ multiplex PCR; in TCRdb, only in-frame clones are kept and a portion is missing. This table has about 35,000 clones, around 96% appearing once. This TCR came from a human patient who received an intestinal transplant, so some T cells may come from the graft donor. The V gene is TRBV27, the J gene TRBJ2-2; unclear D gene. The source material was PBMCs, sampled 16 days after intestinal transplant. The CDR3: CASSLNPITGELFF. CDR3 coding DNA: TGTGCCAGCAGTTTAAACCCTATCACCGGGGAGCTGTTTTTT.